The rows below give T cell receptor beta chains drawn from one sample of a study of somatic mutations in cytotoxic T cells in rheumatoid arthritis. Clones were sequenced by immunoSEQ multiplex PCR, and TCRdb holds only the in-frame ones, with some missing. The top ten clones hold approximately 9.3% of a sample with approximately 25,000 clones, less than 85% of them seen once. Sequencing used CD8+ T cells sorted from blood. The origin of the receptors is a woman in her late teens or twenties in good health. CDR3s include the opening cysteine and the closing phenylalanine or tryptophan. A D gene is named only where the DNA matches it firmly. Rows give clone size only sometimes, using once, few, many, or a class for an expanded clone.

abundance: .; j_gene: TRBJ2-3; v_gene: TRBV10-1; d_gene: .; CDR3nt: TGCGCCTTCCACGAAGGAGGGAGCACAGATACGCAGTATTTT; CDR3aa: CAFHEGGSTDTQYF
abundance: once; j_gene: TRBJ2-5; v_gene: TRBV7-7; d_gene: .; CDR3nt: TGTGCCAGCAGCAGGGGGGGGGCCAAAGAGACCCAGTACTTC; CDR3aa: CASSRGGAKETQYF
abundance: .; j_gene: TRBJ2-5; v_gene: TRBV9; d_gene: .; CDR3nt: TGTGCCAGCAGCGTAGTAGGGGCGGCCCAAGAGACCCAGTACTTC; CDR3aa: CASSVVGAAQETQYF
abundance: .; j_gene: TRBJ2-5; v_gene: TRBV5-8; d_gene: .; CDR3nt: TGTGCCAGCAGCTTGCGCTCAGCCTTCCAAGAGACCCAGTACTTC; CDR3aa: CASSLRSAFQETQYF
abundance: .; j_gene: TRBJ2-7; v_gene: TRBV7-9; d_gene: .; CDR3nt: TGTGCCAGCAGCCCACGGACAGACTACGAGCAGTACTTC; CDR3aa: CASSPRTDYEQYF
abundance: once; j_gene: TRBJ1-4; v_gene: TRBV28; d_gene: .; CDR3nt: TGTGCCAGCAGTTTAGTCCGGATTGAGGCAACTAATGAAAAACTGTTTTTT; CDR3aa: CASSLVRIEATNEKLFF
abundance: .; j_gene: TRBJ1-5; v_gene: TRBV7-6; d_gene: .; CDR3nt: TGTGCCAGCAGCTTAGGAGGGGAAGGACAGCCCCAGCATTTT; CDR3aa: CASSLGGEGQPQHF
abundance: .; j_gene: TRBJ1-3; v_gene: TRBV4-1; d_gene: .; CDR3nt: TGCGCCAGCAGCCAAGGAGGCCAGTCTGGAAACACCATATATTTT; CDR3aa: CASSQGGQSGNTIYF
abundance: .; j_gene: TRBJ2-7; v_gene: TRBV7-9; d_gene: .; CDR3nt: TGTGCCAGCAGCTGGCAGTCGGGAGTCCCGTACGAGCAGTACTTC; CDR3aa: CASSWQSGVPYEQYF
abundance: .; j_gene: TRBJ1-2; v_gene: TRBV7-9; d_gene: TRBD1; CDR3nt: TGTGCCAGCACCGGGGACAGGACCCTCTATGGCTACACCTTC; CDR3aa: CASTGDRTLYGYTF
abundance: .; j_gene: TRBJ2-7; v_gene: TRBV28; d_gene: TRBD2; CDR3nt: TGTGCCAGCAGTTTTGGTGAGAGCGGGAGTTACGAGCAGTACTTC; CDR3aa: CASSFGESGSYEQYF
abundance: .; j_gene: TRBJ1-4; v_gene: TRBV5-6; d_gene: .; CDR3nt: TGTGCCAGCAGCCCTTTGACGGACGCTGCAACTAATGAAAAACTGTTTTTT; CDR3aa: CASSPLTDAATNEKLFF
abundance: .; j_gene: TRBJ2-5; v_gene: TRBV9; d_gene: TRBD1; CDR3nt: TGTGCCAGCAGCGCCGAGGGGACAGGGCTGGAGACCCAGTACTTC; CDR3aa: CASSAEGTGLETQYF
abundance: .; j_gene: TRBJ2-5; v_gene: TRBV27; d_gene: TRBD2; CDR3nt: TGTGCCAGCAGTTTATGGGGGGGGGAGACCCAGTACTTC; CDR3aa: CASSLWGGETQYF
abundance: .; j_gene: TRBJ2-1; v_gene: TRBV30; d_gene: TRBD1; CDR3nt: TGTGCCTGGTCGACAGGGAGCTCCTACAATGAGCAGTTCTTC; CDR3aa: CAWSTGSSYNEQFF
abundance: once; j_gene: TRBJ1-1; v_gene: TRBV15; d_gene: .; CDR3nt: TGTGCCACCAGCAGAGATCTGGACCTCACTGAAGCTTTCTTT; CDR3aa: CATSRDLDLTEAFF
abundance: .; j_gene: TRBJ1-6; v_gene: TRBV28; d_gene: TRBD1; CDR3nt: TGTGCCAGCAGCAGGGACAGGTATAATTCACCCCTCCACTTT; CDR3aa: CASSRDRYNSPLHF
abundance: few; j_gene: TRBJ1-1; v_gene: TRBV28; d_gene: .; CDR3nt: TGTGCCAGCAGTTTTAACAGCTTAGAAGCTTTCTTT; CDR3aa: CASSFNSLEAFF
abundance: .; j_gene: TRBJ2-7; v_gene: TRBV2; d_gene: .; CDR3nt: TGTGCCAGCAGTGACCCTTCCAGCCCTGAAGGTGGCTACGAGCAGTACTTC; CDR3aa: CASSDPSSPEGGYEQYF
abundance: few; j_gene: TRBJ2-1; v_gene: TRBV5-1; d_gene: TRBD2; CDR3nt: TGCGCCAGCAGCGTAGCGGGGGGGCATAATGAGCAGTTCTTC; CDR3aa: CASSVAGGHNEQFF
abundance: .; j_gene: TRBJ2-3; v_gene: TRBV7-8; d_gene: .; CDR3nt: TGTGCCAGCAGCTTGGGCGTCGGGACAGATACGCAGTATTTT; CDR3aa: CASSLGVGTDTQYF
abundance: .; j_gene: TRBJ2-1; v_gene: TRBV29-1; d_gene: TRBD1; CDR3nt: TGCAGCGTTTCTGGACAGGGGTATTACAATGAGCAGTTCTTC; CDR3aa: CSVSGQGYYNEQFF
abundance: once; j_gene: TRBJ1-6; v_gene: TRBV7-9; d_gene: .; CDR3nt: TGTGCCAGCAGCTTTGGGTGGAGGAATTCACCCCTCCACTTT; CDR3aa: CASSFGWRNSPLHF
abundance: few; j_gene: TRBJ2-3; v_gene: TRBV28; d_gene: TRBD2; CDR3nt: TGTGCCAGCATTAACGGACTAGAATCCACAGATACGCAGTATTTT; CDR3aa: CASINGLESTDTQYF
abundance: once; j_gene: TRBJ2-7; v_gene: TRBV4-1; d_gene: .; CDR3nt: TGCGCCAGCAGCCAAGATACGGGAGTAGATGAGCAGTACTTC; CDR3aa: CASSQDTGVDEQYF
abundance: .; j_gene: TRBJ2-3; v_gene: TRBV7-2; d_gene: TRBD2; CDR3nt: TGTGCCAGCAGCTTAGATGTAGCGGGAGTAATAGATACGCAGTATTTT; CDR3aa: CASSLDVAGVIDTQYF
abundance: .; j_gene: TRBJ2-1; v_gene: TRBV5-6; d_gene: .; CDR3nt: TGTGCCAGCAGCTTTTCTGTTCCTAGTCTAGCGAAGCTAGGTGAGCAGTTCTTC; CDR3aa: CASSFSVPSLAKLGEQFF
abundance: few; j_gene: TRBJ1-1; v_gene: TRBV2; d_gene: .; CDR3nt: TGTGCCAGCAGTGATTGGGACAAGAACACTGAAGCTTTCTTT; CDR3aa: CASSDWDKNTEAFF
abundance: .; j_gene: TRBJ2-7; v_gene: TRBV4-1; d_gene: .; CDR3nt: TGCGCCAGCAGCCAATTTAGCTCCGAGCAGTACTTC; CDR3aa: CASSQFSSEQYF
abundance: once; j_gene: TRBJ2-5; v_gene: TRBV2; d_gene: .; CDR3nt: TGTGCCAGCAGTCACAGGGACTTTTCGGAGACCCAGTACTTC; CDR3aa: CASSHRDFSETQYF
abundance: .; j_gene: TRBJ1-1; v_gene: TRBV7-9; d_gene: TRBD1; CDR3nt: TGTGCCAGCAGCTGGGCCGGGACAGGGAAATCGGAAGCTTTCTTT; CDR3aa: CASSWAGTGKSEAFF
abundance: medium-sized; j_gene: TRBJ2-7; v_gene: TRBV6-1; d_gene: .; CDR3nt: TGTGCCAGCAGTGAAGCCGGCGGAAGCTCCTACGAGCAGTACTTC; CDR3aa: CASSEAGGSSYEQYF
abundance: few; j_gene: TRBJ1-1; v_gene: TRBV5-5; d_gene: TRBD1; CDR3nt: TGTGCCAGCAGCTTGGGGACAGGGGGAGGCACTGAAGCTTTCTTT; CDR3aa: CASSLGTGGGTEAFF
abundance: .; j_gene: TRBJ2-3; v_gene: TRBV9; d_gene: TRBD2; CDR3nt: TGTGCCAGCAGCGTTAGCGGGAGCACAGATACGCAGTATTTT; CDR3aa: CASSVSGSTDTQYF
abundance: .; j_gene: TRBJ2-7; v_gene: TRBV11-2; d_gene: .; CDR3nt: TGTGCCAGCAGCTTAGGACCGGGATTTAATTACGAGCAGTACTTC; CDR3aa: CASSLGPGFNYEQYF
abundance: few; j_gene: TRBJ2-2; v_gene: TRBV28; d_gene: .; CDR3nt: TGTGCCAGCCGATACCGGGGCACCGGGGAGCTGTTTTTT; CDR3aa: CASRYRGTGELFF
abundance: .; j_gene: TRBJ2-7; v_gene: TRBV27; d_gene: .; CDR3nt: TGTGCCAGCAGTTTATTGGGGTACGAGCAGTACTTC; CDR3aa: CASSLLGYEQYF
abundance: .; j_gene: TRBJ2-3; v_gene: TRBV28; d_gene: TRBD1; CDR3nt: TGTGCCAGCAGTCCAACAGGGGAGACTGGCACAGATACGCAGTATTTT; CDR3aa: CASSPTGETGTDTQYF
abundance: once; j_gene: TRBJ2-6; v_gene: TRBV28; d_gene: .; CDR3nt: TGTGCCAGCAGCTTCCGGGGCTCTGGGGCCAACGTCCTGACTTTC; CDR3aa: CASSFRGSGANVLTF
abundance: .; j_gene: TRBJ2-7; v_gene: TRBV2; d_gene: TRBD1; CDR3nt: TGTGCCAGCTATGGACAGGCCTCCTACGAGCAGTACTTC; CDR3aa: CASYGQASYEQYF
abundance: few; j_gene: TRBJ2-1; v_gene: TRBV29-1; d_gene: TRBD2; CDR3nt: TGCAGCGTTGACTGGCGGGGGGGCCGGGATGAGCAGTTCTTC; CDR3aa: CSVDWRGGRDEQFF
abundance: .; j_gene: TRBJ1-1; v_gene: TRBV13; d_gene: TRBD1; CDR3nt: TGTGCCAGCAGCCCTCGGACAGGGGTGAACACGGAAGCTTTCTTT; CDR3aa: CASSPRTGVNTEAFF
abundance: .; j_gene: TRBJ2-3; v_gene: TRBV10-3; d_gene: TRBD2; CDR3nt: TGTGCCATCAGTGAGCCTAGCGGGGGAGCCATCAGCTTCACTAGCACAGATACGCAGTATTTT; CDR3aa: CAISEPSGGAISFTSTDTQYF
abundance: .; j_gene: TRBJ2-5; v_gene: TRBV19; d_gene: TRBD2; CDR3nt: TGTGCCAGTAGTATAGCGGGGGGGCAAGAGACCCAGTACTTC; CDR3aa: CASSIAGGQETQYF
abundance: .; j_gene: TRBJ1-4; v_gene: TRBV27; d_gene: .; CDR3nt: TGTGCCAGCAGTTTGACAGCCTCTAATGAAAAACTGTTTTTT; CDR3aa: CASSLTASNEKLFF
abundance: .; j_gene: TRBJ1-2; v_gene: TRBV7-6; d_gene: TRBD1; CDR3nt: TGTGCCAGCAGCCCCTTGGGCCAGTCGGGCAGGGGGCGTTATGGCTACACCTTC; CDR3aa: CASSPLGQSGRGRYGYTF
abundance: .; j_gene: TRBJ1-2; v_gene: TRBV28; d_gene: TRBD1; CDR3nt: TGTGCCAGCAGTTTACGCGACAGGGGTCACTATGGCTACACCTTC; CDR3aa: CASSLRDRGHYGYTF
abundance: few; j_gene: TRBJ2-2; v_gene: TRBV2; d_gene: .; CDR3nt: TGTGCCAGCAGACCTCCTGGCCCAGGGTTGACCGGGGAGCTGTTTTTT; CDR3aa: CASRPPGPGLTGELFF
abundance: .; j_gene: TRBJ2-1; v_gene: TRBV28; d_gene: .; CDR3nt: TGTGCCAGCAGTTACAGTACTGAGCAGTTCTTC; CDR3aa: CASSYSTEQFF
abundance: .; j_gene: TRBJ2-5; v_gene: TRBV28; d_gene: TRBD2; CDR3nt: TGTGCCAGCAGCCCAAGCGGGAAAGAAGAGACCCAGTACTTC; CDR3aa: CASSPSGKEETQYF
abundance: .; j_gene: TRBJ1-2; v_gene: TRBV29-1; d_gene: .; CDR3nt: TGCAGCGTTGTAGTGGGTAACTATGGCTACACCTTC; CDR3aa: CSVVVGNYGYTF
abundance: .; j_gene: TRBJ2-7; v_gene: TRBV7-9; d_gene: TRBD2; CDR3nt: TGTGCCAGCAGCATAACCCTAATTGGGGGACTAGCGGGAGCTAGCGAGCAGTACTTC; CDR3aa: CASSITLIGGLAGASEQYF
abundance: .; j_gene: TRBJ1-1; v_gene: TRBV2; d_gene: .; CDR3nt: TGTGCCAGCAACCGGGCTTCAATGAACACTGAAGCTTTCTTT; CDR3aa: CASNRASMNTEAFF
abundance: .; j_gene: TRBJ2-5; v_gene: TRBV6-4; d_gene: TRBD1; CDR3nt: TGTGCCAGCAGTGCCGGGACAGTTAAGGGAGAGACCCAGTACTTC; CDR3aa: CASSAGTVKGETQYF
abundance: .; j_gene: TRBJ1-3; v_gene: TRBV15; d_gene: TRBD1; CDR3nt: TGTGCCACCAGCAATCCCGGGACAGACATTCCTGGAAACACCATATATTTT; CDR3aa: CATSNPGTDIPGNTIYF